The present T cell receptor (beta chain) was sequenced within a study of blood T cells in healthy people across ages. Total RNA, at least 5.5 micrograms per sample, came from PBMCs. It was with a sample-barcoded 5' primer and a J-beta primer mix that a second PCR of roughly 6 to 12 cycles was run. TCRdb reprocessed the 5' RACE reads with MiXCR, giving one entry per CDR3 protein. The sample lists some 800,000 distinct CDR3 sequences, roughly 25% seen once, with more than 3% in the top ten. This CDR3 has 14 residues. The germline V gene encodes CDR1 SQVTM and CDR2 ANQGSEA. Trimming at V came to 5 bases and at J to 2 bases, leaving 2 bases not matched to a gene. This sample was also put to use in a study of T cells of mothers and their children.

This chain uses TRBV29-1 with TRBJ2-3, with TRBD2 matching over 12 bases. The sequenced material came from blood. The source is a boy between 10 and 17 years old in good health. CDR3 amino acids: CSVTSGGNTDTQYF. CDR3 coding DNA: TGCAGCGTTACTAGCGGGGGGAACACAGATACGCAGTATTTT.